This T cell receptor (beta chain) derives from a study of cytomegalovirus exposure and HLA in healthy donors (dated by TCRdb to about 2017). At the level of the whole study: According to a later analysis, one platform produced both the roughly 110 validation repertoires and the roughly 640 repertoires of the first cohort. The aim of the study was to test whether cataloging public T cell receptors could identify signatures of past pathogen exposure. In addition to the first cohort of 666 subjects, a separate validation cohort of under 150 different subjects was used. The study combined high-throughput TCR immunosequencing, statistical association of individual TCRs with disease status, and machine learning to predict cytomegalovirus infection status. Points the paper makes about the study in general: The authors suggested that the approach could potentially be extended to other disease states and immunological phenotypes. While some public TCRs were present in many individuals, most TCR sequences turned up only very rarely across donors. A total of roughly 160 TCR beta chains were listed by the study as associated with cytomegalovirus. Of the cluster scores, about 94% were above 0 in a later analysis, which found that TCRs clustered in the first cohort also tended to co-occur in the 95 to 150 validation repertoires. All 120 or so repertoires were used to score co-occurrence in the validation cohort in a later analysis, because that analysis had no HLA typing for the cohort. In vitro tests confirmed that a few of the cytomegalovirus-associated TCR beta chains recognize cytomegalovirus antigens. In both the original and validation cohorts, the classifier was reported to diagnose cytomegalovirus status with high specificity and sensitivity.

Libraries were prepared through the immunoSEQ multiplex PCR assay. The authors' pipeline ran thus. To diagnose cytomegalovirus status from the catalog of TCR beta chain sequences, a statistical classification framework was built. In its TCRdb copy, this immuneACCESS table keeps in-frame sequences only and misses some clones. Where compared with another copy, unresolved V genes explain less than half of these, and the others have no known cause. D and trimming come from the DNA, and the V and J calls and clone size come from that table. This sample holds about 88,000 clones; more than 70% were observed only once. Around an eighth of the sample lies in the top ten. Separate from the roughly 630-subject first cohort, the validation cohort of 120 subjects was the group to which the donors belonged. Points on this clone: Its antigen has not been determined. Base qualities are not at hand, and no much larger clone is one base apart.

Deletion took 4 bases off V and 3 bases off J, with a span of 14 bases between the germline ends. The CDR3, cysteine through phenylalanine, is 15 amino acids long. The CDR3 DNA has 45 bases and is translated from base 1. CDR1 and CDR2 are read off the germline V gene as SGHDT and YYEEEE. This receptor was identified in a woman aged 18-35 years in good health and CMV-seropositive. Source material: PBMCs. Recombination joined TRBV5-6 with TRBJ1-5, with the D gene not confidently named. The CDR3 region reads CASSSEGGLNQPQHF. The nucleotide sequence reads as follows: TGTGCCAGCAGCAGTGAAGGCGGCCTCAATCAGCCCCAGCATTTT.